The following is a T cell receptor beta chain sequence with its context. These data originate in a study of T cell changes during pregnancy in multiple sclerosis. TCRdb's table, derived via immunoSEQ multiplex PCR, lists solely in-frame clones and lacks some. The data show 39,000 or so clones, approximately 94% seen once. The CDR3 is made up of 15 amino acids. CDR1 is PRHDT and CDR2 is FYEKMQ in the germline V gene (reference sequence). The V and J ends lost 2 bases and 6 bases, in that order; junction bases with no gene match: 8. This receptor was obtained from a female donor with multiple sclerosis, enrolled in a pregnancy study. Source: CD8+ T cells from peripheral blood mononuclear cells, taken in the third trimester of pregnancy. The chain joins TRBV13 to TRBJ2-3, with 7 bases aligning to TRBD2. The CDR3 loop is CASSLPFPGGDTQYF. In DNA form, the CDR3 reads TGTGCCAGCAGCTTACCCTTCCCCGGGGGGGATACGCAGTATTTT.